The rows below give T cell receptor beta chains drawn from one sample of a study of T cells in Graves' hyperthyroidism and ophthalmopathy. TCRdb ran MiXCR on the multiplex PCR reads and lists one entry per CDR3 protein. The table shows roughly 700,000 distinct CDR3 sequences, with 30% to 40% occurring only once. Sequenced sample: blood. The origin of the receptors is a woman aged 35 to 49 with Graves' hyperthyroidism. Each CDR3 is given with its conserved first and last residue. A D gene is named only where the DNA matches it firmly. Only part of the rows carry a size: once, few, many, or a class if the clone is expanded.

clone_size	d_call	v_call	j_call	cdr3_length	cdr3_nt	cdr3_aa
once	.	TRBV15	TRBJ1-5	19	TGTGCCACCAGCAGAGATCATCGGGACATTTGGGACCGTAATCAGCCCCAGCATTTT	CATSRDHRDIWDRNQPQHF
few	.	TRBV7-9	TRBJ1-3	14	TGTGCCAGCTCACCAAGCCGGGATGGAAACACCATATATTTT	CASSPSRDGNTIYF
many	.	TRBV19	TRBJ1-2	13	TGTGCCAGTAGTATGAAGGGCAACTATGGCTACACCTTC	CASSMKGNYGYTF
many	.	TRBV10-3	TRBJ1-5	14	TGTGCCATCAGTGACGGCAGGGCCAATCAGCCCCAGCATTTT	CAISDGRANQPQHF
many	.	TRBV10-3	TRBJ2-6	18	TGTGCCATCAGTGACTCGAGCGGTCCCGACTCTGGGGCCAACGTCCTGACTTTC	CAISDSSGPDSGANVLTF
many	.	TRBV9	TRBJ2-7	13	TGTGCCAGCAGCGTAGGTCAGCAAGGCGAGCAGTACTTC	CASSVGQQGEQYF
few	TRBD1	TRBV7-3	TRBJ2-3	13	TGTGCCAGCAGCAAGACAGGGACAGATACGCAGTATTTT	CASSKTGTDTQYF
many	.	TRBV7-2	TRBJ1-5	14	TGTGCCAGCAGCTTAGGGACGGGTCTGGGGGCCCAGCATTTT	CASSLGTGLGAQHF
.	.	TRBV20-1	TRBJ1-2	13	TGCAGTGCCGCCCGGGGTCTAATCTATGGCTACACCTTC	CSAARGLIYGYTF
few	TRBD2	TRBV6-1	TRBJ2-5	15	TGTGCCAGCAGTTACGCTGGGGGAGGGGAGGAGACCCAGTACTTC	CASSYAGGGEETQYF
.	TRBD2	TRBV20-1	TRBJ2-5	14	TGCAGTGCCGGTGGGACTAGCGGGAGTGAGACCCAGTACTTC	CSAGGTSGSETQYF
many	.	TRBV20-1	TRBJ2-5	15	TGCAGTGCTAGAGATCCCGAGGAGCTGACGGAGACCCAGTACTTC	CSARDPEELTETQYF
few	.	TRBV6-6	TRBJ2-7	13	TGTGCCAGCAGGGAAAGGAGCTCCTACGAGCAGTACTTC	CASRERSSYEQYF
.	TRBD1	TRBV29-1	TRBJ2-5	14	TGCAGCGCTACCAACTGGGACAGGGAAAGGACCCAGTACTTC	CSATNWDRERTQYF
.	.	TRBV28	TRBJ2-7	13	TGTGCCAGCAGTTTAGAATACGGTTACGAGCAGTACTTC	CASSLEYGYEQYF
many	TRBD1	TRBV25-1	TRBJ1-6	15	TGTGCCAGCAGTGAATCGACAGGGGCAAATTCACCCCTCCACTTT	CASSESTGANSPLHF
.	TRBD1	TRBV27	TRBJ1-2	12	TGTGCCAGCACGACAGGGTCCAAAGGCTACACCTTC	CASTTGSKGYTF
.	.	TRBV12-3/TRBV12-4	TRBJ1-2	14	TGTGCCAGCAGTTCGATCCGGGACAACTATGGCTACACCTTC	CASSSIRDNYGYTF
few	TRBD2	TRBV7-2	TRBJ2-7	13	TGTGCCAGCAGCAAGCGGGAGCCCCGCGAGCAGTACTTC	CASSKREPREQYF
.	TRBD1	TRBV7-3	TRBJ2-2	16	TGTGCCAGCAGCTCCTCCGGGACAGGGGGCTCCGGGGAGCTGTTTTTT	CASSSSGTGGSGELFF
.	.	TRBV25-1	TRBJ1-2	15	TGTGCCAGCAGCATACAGGGTGGGGGCGACTATGGCTACACCTTC	CASSIQGGGDYGYTF
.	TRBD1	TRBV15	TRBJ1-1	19	TGTGCCACCAGCAGAGGTCGGCTGTTCGGACAGGGAAGTCACACTGAAGCTTTCTTT	CATSRGRLFGQGSHTEAFF
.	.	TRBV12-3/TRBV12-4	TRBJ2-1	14	TGTGCCAGCAGCTCCTCGTTCTCCTACAATGAGCAGTTCTTC	CASSSSFSYNEQFF
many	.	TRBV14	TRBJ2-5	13	TGTGCCAGCAGCCAAGCCGGGTGGGAGACCCAGTACTTC	CASSQAGWETQYF
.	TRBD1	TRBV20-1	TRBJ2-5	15	TGCAGTGCTAACAGGGGGCAGGCGGGGAAAGAGACCCAGTACTTC	CSANRGQAGKETQYF
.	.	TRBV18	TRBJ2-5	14	TGTGCCAGCTCACCACGCAGGGAGCAAGAGACCCAGTACTTC	CASSPRREQETQYF
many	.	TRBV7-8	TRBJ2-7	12	TGTGCCAGCAGCTCTCTCGGTCCCGAGCAGTACTTC	CASSSLGPEQYF
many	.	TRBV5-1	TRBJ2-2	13	TGCGCCAGCAGCCCGGCGCACACCGGGGAGCTGTTTTTT	CASSPAHTGELFF
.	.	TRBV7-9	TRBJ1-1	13	TGTGCCAGCAGCTCCTCCCCGAACACTGGAGCTTTCTTT	CASSSSPNTGAFF
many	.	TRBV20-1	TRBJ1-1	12	TGCAGTGCTAGCTTGGGGGGCACTGAAGCTTTCTTT	CSASLGGTEAFF
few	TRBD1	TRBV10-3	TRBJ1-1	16	TGTGCCATCGGGGGGGACAGGCTTAGGTTGAACACTGAAGCTTTCTTT	CAIGGDRLRLNTEAFF